This T cell receptor beta chain appears in the sequencing data of a study of T cells after somatic rescue of genetic block. Measured with immunoSEQ multiplex PCR; TCRdb has only the in-frame clones, and not every one. The sample includes approximately 78,000 clones, approximately 90% of them seen just once. As concerns this clone: The DNA is omitted, as the CDR3 cannot be located on it reliably, and the CDR3 follows TCRdb's listing.

The CDR3 is 14 amino acids long, termini counted. The germline V gene encodes CDR1 MNHEY and CDR2 SMNVEV (reference sequence). This TCR derives from a man aged 25-40 years. The sequencing input was peripheral blood mononuclear cells (PBMCs). The chain is built from TRBV27 and TRBJ2-1; TRBD1 is the table's D call, not checked against the DNA. The CDR3 spells CASSLFGGGTGTFF.